Below, 10 T cell receptor beta chains from the same sample are listed, as sequenced in a study of monozygotic twins with inflammatory bowel disease. TCRdb re-called the 5' RACE reads and catalogs CDR3 proteins one per entry, DNA excluded. The sample features 150,000 to 200,000 distinct CDR3 sequences, with 7.4% in its top ten. The sample comprised blood. The source is a human donor with ulcerative colitis or Crohn's disease, or a healthy co-twin of an affected twin (not recorded which).

The chain employs TRBV29-1 and TRBJ2-1; the TRBD1 assignment by TCRdb is unverifiable without DNA. The V gene's germline CDR1 is SQVTM and CDR2 ANQGSEA. The CDR3 has 12 residues. CDR3 sequence: CSAGTAHNEQFF.

The CDR3 spells CASSEYVGVETQYF. The chain uses TRBV25-1 and TRBJ2-5. Germline loops: CDR1 MGHDK, CDR2 SYGVNS. The CDR3 runs 14 residues.

The chain has TRBV28 and TRBJ1-1; TCRdb names TRBD1, which stays unverified in the absence of DNA. The CDR3 is 14 residues long. Germline CDR1 and CDR2: MDHEN and SYDVKM. The CDR3 loop is CASSLGGRGTEAFF.

This sequence joins TRBV25-1 and TRBJ1-1. Germline loops: CDR1 MGHDK, CDR2 SYGVNS. CDR3 length: 14 amino acids. The CDR3 spells CASRNTGTWTEAFF.

CDR3 protein: CASSPGQAGNTIYF. The chain joins TRBV5-1 to TRBJ1-3; TCRdb gives TRBD1 as the D gene, but with no DNA this cannot be confirmed. Germline assignment: CDR1 SGHRS and CDR2 YFSETQ. The CDR3 loop spans 14 amino acids.

The chain is built from TRBV10-2 and TRBJ2-5; TCRdb selects TRBD1, and the lack of DNA leaves this call unchecked. This CDR3 has 16 residues. Germline-derived CDR1 and CDR2 are WSHSY and SAAADI. The CDR3 region is CASSGLGQGYQETQYF.

The rearrangement joins TRBV27 to TRBJ2-2. The germline gives CDR1 MNHEY, CDR2 SMNVEV (reference sequence). The CDR3 covers 15 residues. The CDR3 loop is CASSLFSPRTGELFF.

The rearrangement links TRBV20-1 to TRBJ2-7; TCRdb calls TRBD1, which cannot be checked without DNA. Germline lookup yields CDR1 DFQATT and CDR2 SNEGSKA (reference sequence). This CDR3 region has 13 residues. The chain's CDR3 is CSAEGQGAYEQYF.

The CDR3 reads CASSSGQGDYGYTF. The chain employs TRBV5-1 and TRBJ1-2; TCRdb names TRBD1, which stays unverified in the absence of DNA. The V gene's germline CDR1 is SGHRS and CDR2 YFSETQ. This CDR3 comprises 14 residues.

The chain joins TRBV20-1 to TRBJ2-7; TCRdb indicates TRBD2, and absent DNA this call remains unverified. Germline assignment: CDR1 DFQATT and CDR2 SNEGSKA (reference sequence). The CDR3 loop spans 15 amino acids. The CDR3 sequence is CSAYLLAGASYEQYF.